This T cell receptor beta chain was documented in a study of blood T cell repertoires in COVID-19. Overall study: Samples taken during acute and convalescent COVID-19 were collected in the United States, Italy and Spain. Sample material is recorded as cDNA or gDNA derived from T cells, B-cell-depleted T cells, or PBMCs.

As originally analysed: Amplification of reference gene primers was used by the study to estimate nucleated cell counts. Measured with immunoSEQ multiplex PCR; TCRdb has only the in-frame clones, and not every one. V and J calls and clone size are copied from that table; D and trimming were computed from the DNA. The table shows 200,000 to 300,000 clones, with approximately 86% occurring only once. Losses at the gene ends were 4 bases for V and 8 bases for J; bases not matched to a gene: 10. Germline loops: CDR1 SGHKS, CDR2 YYEKEE (reference sequence). The CDR3 is 15 amino acids. This TCR was recovered from a human donor in a cohort sampled during active COVID-19. The chain carries TRBV5-5 and TRBJ1-4; 8 bases match TRBD1. The sequenced sample was peripheral blood. The CDR3 DNA reads as TGTGCCAGCAGCCTGCTGACAGGGGATGGGGAAAAACTGTTTTTT. Residues: CASSLLTGDGEKLFF.